This entry features one TCR beta chain sequence. Only newly diagnosed hyperthyroidism patients aged 18 to 65, with under 2 months' duration, were enrolled. In this cohort, patients with other autoimmune diseases, uncontrolled infections, pregnancy or lactation were excluded. The data stem from a study of Graves' ophthalmopathy and Graves' hyperthyroidism. Using RNA transcripts, the TCR beta CDR3 regions were amplified. Second-round multiplex PCR came after first-round RT-PCR with HTBI primers. TCRdb analysed the multiplex PCR reads with MiXCR anew, one entry per CDR3 protein. The sample yields a few hundred thousand distinct CDR3 sequences, 15% seen once. The CDR3 spans 13 residues. From germline, CDR1 is MNHNS and CDR2 SASEGT. Trimming stripped 6 bases from V and 2 bases from J, with 8 bases between.

Sequenced: peripheral blood. The chain couples TRBV6-1 to TRBJ1-3; D is undetermined. The sequence was collected from a woman aged 18-29 years with stable Graves' hyperthyroidism. The CDR3, as DNA: TGTGCCAGCAGGGTGGCCCCTGGAAACACCATATATTTT. This encodes CASRVAPGNTIYF.